This TCR beta chain was documented in a study of cytomegalovirus exposure and HLA in healthy donors. Points from the study as a whole: The analysis excluded some indistinguishable V segments, including TRBV6-2 and TRBV6-3.

The study ran its PCR with 60 Vbeta and 13 Jbeta primers. Produced via immunoSEQ multiplex PCR; TCRdb's table is partial and in-frame only. Of about 180,000 clones listed, around 80% were seen once; the top ten hold about 1.3%. Germline V gene lookup returns CDR1 LNHDA and CDR2 SQIVND (reference sequence). The ends lost 5 bases at V and 7 bases at J; junction bases unmatched: 6. CDR3 length: 14 residues. In regard to this clone: The antigen is unknown.

The receptor was isolated from a girl aged 2 to 10 in good health and CMV-seropositive. Sequenced sample: PBMCs. The chain couples TRBV19 to TRBJ1-5, with 9 nucleotides matching TRBD1. For the CDR3, the DNA is TGTGCCAGTAGTCCGACAGGGGGAAGCCAGCCCCAGCATTTT. Translated, it gives CASSPTGGSQPQHF.